The 19 T cell receptor beta chains presented below share a single source sample, sequenced in a study of T cell clones after liver transplantation. The table came from immunoSEQ multiplex PCR; TCRdb's copy has only in-frame clones and leaves some out. The sample contains about 11,000 clones, around 70% of which appear only once. This sample comprised CD4+ T cells from blood, obtained approximately 29 months after liver transplant. Source of these receptors: a human patient who received a liver transplant. Some T cells may originate from the graft donor.

This sequence joins TRBV27 and TRBJ2-5; no clear D gene. Trimming pared 3 bases from V and 1 base from J, leaving 9 bases between. The CDR3 totals 14 residues. Germline V lookup: CDR1 MNHEY, CDR2 SMNVEV (reference sequence). The CDR3, as DNA: TGTGCCAGCAGTTTTTTGGGTACCCAAGAGACCCAGTACTTC. Protein product: CASSFLGTQETQYF.

The chain combines TRBV5-4 with TRBJ2-7, with D hard to call. Per the germline V gene, CDR1 is SGHNT and CDR2 is YYREEE (reference sequence). Between the trimmed V and J ends, which lost 4 bases and 0 bases, there was a span of 14 bases. CDR3 length: 15 residues. CDR3 in amino acids: CASSLIQDASYEQYF. Written as DNA, the CDR3 is TGTGCCAGCAGCCTCATCCAAGACGCCTCCTACGAGCAGTACTTC.

The genes are TRBV25-1 and TRBJ1-5; 9 bases map to TRBD1. J gave up 7 bases and V 4 bases, and 8 bases lay outside the gene matches. CDR1 and CDR2 (germline): MGHDK, SYGVNS. The CDR3 totals 15 residues. CDR3: CASSARDRVGQPQHF. The CDR3 bases are TGTGCCAGCAGTGCCAGGGACAGGGTCGGGCAGCCCCAGCATTTT.

This chain links TRBV7-9 with TRBJ1-1; possibly TRBD1 for D (6 bases). The V gene lost 4 bases and the J gene lost 0 bases, with 15 bases spanning the gap. Per germline, CDR1 SEHNR and CDR2 FQNEAQ (reference sequence). This CDR3 spans 16 amino acids. The DNA of the CDR3 is TGTGCCAGCAGCTCCCAGGGGCGGACATTGAACACTGAAGCTTTCTTT. It yields the protein CASSSQGRTLNTEAFF.

J is TRBJ2-4 and V is TRBV19, with D perhaps TRBD1 (6 bases). This CDR3 has 19 amino acids. CDR1 is LNHDA, CDR2 SQIVND, per germline (reference sequence). Trimming shortened V by 4 bases and J by 0 bases, and 22 bases separated the two germline ends. CDR3 amino acids: CASSTTPGHHPLAKNIQYF. The CDR3 nucleotides read TGTGCCAGTAGTACGACACCGGGACACCATCCGCTAGCCAAAAACATTCAGTACTTC.

The gene calls are TRBV5-6 and TRBJ1-5; D is unclear. Germline V gives CDR1 SGHDT, CDR2 YYEEEE. The CDR3 is made up of 12 amino acids. Between the trimmed V and J ends, which lost 2 bases and 6 bases, there was a span of 6 bases. This CDR3 reads CASSLWGQPQHF. The CDR3 coding sequence is TGTGCCAGCAGCTTATGGGGTCAGCCCCAGCATTTT.

A few counts support this clone. V usage is TRBV11-2 and J usage is TRBJ2-1, with 8 nucleotides matching TRBD2. Germline CDR1 reads SGHAT; CDR2 reads FQNNGV. The CDR3 runs 15 residues. V gave up 5 bases and J gave up 7 bases; unmatched junction bases: 10. CDR3 loop: CASSPLGAGENEQFF. CDR3 bases: TGTGCCAGCAGCCCCTTGGGAGCGGGAGAGAATGAGCAGTTCTTC.

This clone has just a few counts. This chain connects TRBV5-6 to TRBJ2-7, with D perhaps TRBD1 (6 bases). Germline V CDR1 and CDR2: SGHDT, YYEEEE. The CDR3 has 14 amino acids. Trimming removed 0 bases at V and 0 bases at J, with 7 bases between. CDR3 nucleotide sequence: TGTGCCAGCAGCTTGGGACAGGCCTCCTACGAGCAGTACTTC. Its translation: CASSLGQASYEQYF.

By share of the sample, this clone is large. In the same sample, other DNA sequences code for this CDR3. This chain links TRBV27 with TRBJ1-1; D remains unclear. This CDR3 has 13 residues. Germline CDR1 and CDR2: MNHEY and SMNVEV (reference sequence). V lost 2 bases and J lost 0, with 4 bases in between. The CDR3 DNA is TGTGCCAGCAGTTTACTGATGAACACTGAAGCTTTCTTT. It codes for CASSLLMNTEAFF.

This chain links TRBV7-8 with TRBJ1-2; D might be TRBD1 (5 bases). Trimming pared 5 bases from V and 2 bases from J, leaving 18 bases between. The CDR3 runs 16 residues. Germline V gene sequence: CDR1 SGHVS, CDR2 FQNEAQ. The chain's CDR3 is CASSPLSGATNYGYTF. The CDR3 nucleotides are TGTGCCAGCAGCCCCCTCAGTGGGGCAACGAACTATGGCTACACCTTC.

The V and J genes are TRBV16 and TRBJ1-1; D might be TRBD1 (5 bases). The germline V gene has CDR1 KGHSY and CDR2 FQNENV. The length of the CDR3 is 14 residues. V was clipped by 2 bases and J by 3 bases, with 10 bases between them. Here the CDR3 DNA reads TGTGCCAGCAGCCAACTTGGAGGGGACACTGAAGCTTTCTTT. Translated: CASSQLGGDTEAFF. Together with reference TRBV16 and TRBJ1-1, the CDR3 gives the full variable domain: GEEVAQTPKHLVRGEGQKAKLYCAPIKGHSYVFWYQQVLKNEFKFLISFQNENVFDETGMPKERFSAKCLPNSPCSLEIQATKLEDSAVYFCASSQLGGDTEAFFGQGTRLTVV.

The chain recombines TRBV2 with TRBJ2-7; 7 nucleotides line up with TRBD1. After removal of 2 bases from V and 3 bases from J, the junction contained 7 bases not matched to a gene. Germline V CDR1 and CDR2: SNHLY, FYNNEI. CDR3 size: 15 residues. The CDR3 region is CASSEWGTDIYEQYF. The DNA of the CDR3 is TGTGCCAGCAGTGAATGGGGGACAGACATCTACGAGCAGTACTTC.

This chain joins TRBV4-1 and TRBJ2-3; 10 bases are a match to TRBD2. The length of the CDR3 is 16 residues. Germline V gene data show CDR1 as MGHRA and CDR2 as YSYEKL. The V and J ends lost 4 bases and 0 bases, in that order; junction bases with no gene match: 4. CDR3 nucleotides: TGCGCCAGCAGCCTCGGACTAGCGGCTAGCACAGATACGCAGTATTTT. Protein: CASSLGLAASTDTQYF.

The chain joins TRBV28 to TRBJ2-1; perhaps TRBD2 as D (6 bases). The CDR3 loop spans 12 amino acids. Between the trimmed V and J ends, which lost 5 bases and 7 bases, there was a span of 9 bases. Per germline, CDR1 MDHEN and CDR2 SYDVKM. CDR3 protein: CASSEDYNEQFF. The CDR3 nucleotides read TGTGCCAGCAGTGAGGACTATAATGAGCAGTTCTTC.

This chain connects TRBV7-2 to TRBJ1-5; no clear D gene. The V and J ends lost 4 bases and 2 bases respectively, with 9 bases between them. The CDR3 contains 14 residues. The germline V gene has CDR1 SGHTA and CDR2 FQGNSA. This CDR3 reads CASSSIGGNQPQHF. In nucleotides, the CDR3 is TGTGCCAGCAGCTCTATCGGGGGCAATCAGCCCCAGCATTTT. Complete variable domain (other parts from reference TRBV7-2 and TRBJ1-5): GAGVSQSPSNKVTEKGKDVELRCDPISGHTALYWYRQSLGQGLEFLIYFQGNSAPDKSGLPSDRFSAERTGGSVSTLTIQRTQQEDSAVYLCASSSIGGNQPQHFGDGTRLSIL.

The rearrangement uses TRBV7-6 and TRBJ2-5; TRBD2 aligns across 10 bases. V gave up 5 bases and J gave up 1 base; unmatched junction bases: 7. The CDR3 has 16 residues. Germline V lookup: CDR1 SGHVS, CDR2 FNYEAQ. In DNA, the CDR3 is TGTGCCAGCAGCCCCGGGGTAGCGGGGGGCCAAGAGACCCAGTACTTC. Translated, it gives CASSPGVAGGQETQYF.

The rearrangement joins TRBV29-1 to TRBJ1-3; 8 positions agree with TRBD1. J was trimmed by 1 base and V by 5 bases; bases with no gene match: 4. The germline V gene has CDR1 SQVTM and CDR2 ANQGSEA. The CDR3 runs 14 residues. The CDR3 spells CSVSGTGSGNTIYF. For the CDR3, the DNA is TGCAGCGTTTCGGGGACAGGTTCTGGAAACACCATATATTTT.

The J gene is TRBJ2-5, the V gene TRBV11-3; D not resolved. Trimming took 7 bases from V and 1 from J, leaving 7 bases between them. Germline CDR1 and CDR2: SGHNT and YENEEA. The CDR3 contains 12 residues. The CDR3 sequence is CASTGTQETQYF. In nucleotides, the CDR3 is TGTGCCAGCACCGGCACCCAAGAGACCCAGTACTTC.

CDR3 DNA sequence: TGTGCCAGTAGTGCCCGTGGGGGCGCCTCTTACACAGATACGCAGTATTTT. This encodes CASSARGGASYTDTQYF. The chain recombines TRBV19 with TRBJ2-3; TRBD1 is a possible D gene (6 bases). CDR3 size: 17 residues. Germline CDR1 and CDR2: LNHDA and SQIVND (reference sequence). Trimming stripped 5 bases from V and 2 bases from J, with 20 bases between.